These 29 T cell receptor beta chains share one sample of origin, sequenced in a study of OX40 agonist ivuxolimab in advanced cancers. Produced via immunoSEQ multiplex PCR; TCRdb's table is partial and in-frame only. The sample records approximately 49,000 clones, 83% being singletons. Sequencing was performed on CD4+ or CD8+ T cells sorted from blood, taken in a trial of the OX40 agonist ivuxolimab. These receptors all stem from an adult with an advanced solid tumor such as melanoma, head and neck, liver or kidney cancer.

This clone is classed as medium-sized (0.01 to 0.1%). The CDR3 nucleotides are TGTGCCAGCAGTGAAAACACTGAAGCTTTCTTT. Its translation is CASSENTEAFF. The chain employs TRBV2 and TRBJ1-1; D ambiguous. The V end was cut by 2 bases, the J end by 2 bases, with 0 bases between. The CDR3 consists of 11 residues. Looked up from germline, CDR1 is SNHLY and CDR2 is FYNNEI.

The V gene is TRBV9, the J gene TRBJ2-2; 9 nucleotides line up with TRBD1. J lost 4 bases, V lost 3 bases, and 7 bases had no gene match. The CDR3 covers 16 residues. The germline V gene has CDR1 SGDLS and CDR2 YYNGEE. The CDR3 DNA reads TGTGCCAGCAGCGACCCCGGGACAGGGCTCACCGGGGAGCTGTTTTTT. Translating gives CASSDPGTGLTGELFF.

The CDR3 bases are TGTGCCAGCAGTTCTACACAGCGGGCCTCCTACGAGCAGTACTTC. Amino acids: CASSSTQRASYEQYF. The V gene is TRBV6-5, the J gene TRBJ2-7; tentatively, D is TRBD2 (6 bases). The CDR3 has 15 amino acids. The germline CDR1 and CDR2 sequences are MNHEY and SVGAGI. V was pared by 4 bases and J by 0 bases, with 13 bases between.

The chain has TRBV9 and TRBJ2-1; 10 positions match TRBD1. Germline assignment: CDR1 SGDLS and CDR2 YYNGEE. Trimming at V came to 2 bases and at J to 0 bases, leaving 5 bases not matched to a gene. This CDR3 contains 17 residues. CDR3 amino acids: CASSVRGQGGSYNEQFF. The CDR3 DNA sequence: TGTGCCAGCAGCGTGAGAGGACAGGGGGGCTCCTACAATGAGCAGTTCTTC.

V usage is TRBV7-8 and J usage is TRBJ2-5; D call uncertain. Germline CDR1 reads SGHVS; CDR2 reads FQNEAQ. V was cut by 5 bases and J by 5 bases, with 12 bases left in between. This CDR3 has 13 residues. The CDR3 DNA sequence: TGTGCCAGCAGCCGTGGGTCAAGGGAGACCCAGTACTTC. The encoded protein is CASSRGSRETQYF.

The V and J genes are TRBV29-1 and TRBJ1-1; tentatively, D is TRBD1 (6 bases). Germline V gene sequence: CDR1 SQVTM, CDR2 ANQGSEA. Trimming removed 7 bases from V and 0 bases from J, with 15 bases in between. The CDR3 is 14 amino acids. The CDR3 DNA reads TGCAGCGCCCGGACAGAACTTATGAACACTGAAGCTTTCTTT. Translation: CSARTELMNTEAFF.

The chain combines TRBV6-5 with TRBJ1-2; 11 bases are shared with TRBD1. After removal of 6 bases from V and 10 bases from J, the junction contained 13 bases not matched to a gene. The CDR3 spans 15 residues. The V gene's germline CDR1 is MNHEY and CDR2 SVGAGI. In DNA form, the CDR3 reads TGTGCCAGCAGCTACCAGGACAGGGGGCTAGATGACTACACCTTC. Protein product: CASSYQDRGLDDYTF.

The chain uses TRBV6-1 and TRBJ1-4; D may be TRBD1 (6 bases). This CDR3 region has 12 residues. The germline V and J ends were trimmed by 6 bases and 11 bases, with 13 bases remaining between them. CDR1 and CDR2 (germline): MNHNS, SASEGT. The CDR3: CASSGDIRKLFF. CDR3 nucleotide sequence: TGTGCCAGCAGCGGGGACATTCGGAAACTGTTTTTT.

V usage is TRBV4-1 and J usage is TRBJ2-7; 7 bases fit TRBD1. The junction had 11 bases not matched to a gene; V was cut back by 1 base and J by 2 bases. Germline V gene sequence: CDR1 MGHRA, CDR2 YSYEKL. The CDR3 contains 17 residues. CDR3 in amino acids: CASSQAPGQPTPYEQYF. CDR3 sequence (DNA): TGCGCCAGCAGCCAAGCGCCGGGACAGCCTACCCCCTACGAGCAGTACTTC.

The chain carries TRBV30 and TRBJ2-3; D is possibly TRBD1 (5 bases). The CDR3 covers 15 residues. V gave up 0 bases and J gave up 0 bases, with 10 bases separating them. From germline, CDR1 is GTSNPN and CDR2 SVGIG (reference sequence). CDR3 protein: CAWSVLDTSTDTQYF. The CDR3 DNA reads TGTGCCTGGAGTGTACTGGACACTAGCACAGATACGCAGTATTTT.

The J gene is TRBJ2-7, the V gene TRBV19; 9 bases match TRBD2. V shed 3 bases, J shed 6 bases, and the junction held 9 bases outside the gene matches. Per germline, CDR1 LNHDA and CDR2 SQIVND (reference sequence). This CDR3 comprises 15 residues. Here the CDR3 reads CASSMVALAGIEQYF. The CDR3 nucleotides are TGTGCCAGTAGTATGGTTGCGCTAGCGGGAATCGAGCAGTACTTC.

The rearrangement joins TRBV11-1 to TRBJ2-7, with a weak D call TRBD2 (6 bases). Germline CDR1 SGHAT, CDR2 FQDESV (reference sequence). CDR3 size: 13 residues. V was pared by 3 bases and J by 4 bases, with 10 bases between. Here the CDR3 reads CASSLGAGYEQYF. CDR3 DNA: TGTGCCAGCAGCTTGGGTGCGGGGTACGAGCAGTACTTC.

The chain has TRBV10-1 and TRBJ2-1; no firm D call. CDR3 length: 13 residues. CDR1 is WNHNN and CDR2 is SYGVQD in the germline V gene (reference sequence). The germline V and J ends were trimmed by 8 bases and 8 bases, with 16 bases remaining between them. CDR3 in DNA: TGCGCCAGCCAAAAGTCAGGTCTCGATGAGCAGTTCTTC. Translation gives CASQKSGLDEQFF.

The chain carries TRBV6-6 and TRBJ2-7; 7 positions agree with TRBD2. Germline V lookup: CDR1 MNHNY, CDR2 SVGAGI (reference sequence). There are 14 residues in the CDR3. The J segment lost 0 bases and the V segment lost 10 bases, leaving 9 bases of the junction unmatched. The CDR3 loop is CATDYSGDSYEQYF. CDR3 DNA: TGTGCCACTGACTACAGCGGGGACTCCTACGAGCAGTACTTC.

CDR3 DNA: TGTGCCAGCACCATGTGGGAGAAAACCTACGAGCAGTACTTC. Protein: CASTMWEKTYEQYF. V gene TRBV6-5 combines with J gene TRBJ2-7, with D maybe TRBD2 (5 bases). Germline V lookup: CDR1 MNHEY, CDR2 SVGAGI. Trimming removed 7 bases at V and 2 bases at J, with 15 bases between. The CDR3 loop spans 14 amino acids.

J is TRBJ2-5 and V is TRBV5-4, with 7 bases lining up with TRBD1. In germline, CDR1 is SGHNT, CDR2 YYREEE (reference sequence). The V and J ends lost 4 bases and 5 bases, in that order; junction bases with no gene match: 14. This CDR3 has 16 residues. CDR3: CASSHPDREYEETQYF. The CDR3 coding sequence is TGTGCCAGCAGCCACCCTGACAGGGAGTATGAGGAGACCCAGTACTTC.

The chain joins TRBV11-2 to TRBJ2-7, with TRBD1 matching 7 bases. The CDR3 contains 13 residues. Germline V gives CDR1 SGHAT, CDR2 FQNNGV. V lost 5 bases, J lost 2 bases, and 3 bases stayed unmatched. The CDR3 coding sequence is TGTGCCAGCAGCCGGACAGGTACCTACGAGCAGTACTTC. It translates to CASSRTGTYEQYF.

This chain connects TRBV30 to TRBJ2-3; the D is unclear. The V gene's germline CDR1 is GTSNPN and CDR2 SVGIG (reference sequence). The CDR3 consists of 12 residues. The V end was cut by 0 bases, the J end by 3 bases, with 4 bases between. The CDR3 is CAWSVLTDTQYF. The CDR3 region has the DNA TGTGCCTGGAGTGTACTAACAGATACGCAGTATTTT.

This rearrangement joins TRBV19 to TRBJ1-1, with TRBD1 matching 11 bases. Germline V gene data show CDR1 as LNHDA and CDR2 as SQIVND (reference sequence). This CDR3 spans 16 amino acids. With V trimmed by 5 bases and J by 1 base, 6 bases remained unmatched. The chain's CDR3 is CASSPWTGGQNTEAFF. CDR3 in DNA: TGTGCCAGTAGTCCATGGACAGGGGGCCAGAACACTGAAGCTTTCTTT. The full variable domain, rest sourced from reference TRBV19 and TRBJ1-1, is DGGITQSPKYLFRKEGQNVTLSCEQNLNHDAMYWYRQDPGQGLRLIYYSQIVNDFQKGDIAEGYSVSREKKESFPLTVTSAQKNPTAFYLCASSPWTGGQNTEAFFGQGTRLTVV.

Only one count was recorded for this clone. V is TRBV18 and J is TRBJ2-7; the D is unclear. Germline-derived CDR1 and CDR2 are KGHSH and LQKENI. This CDR3 is built from 13 residues. Trimming stripped 1 base from V and 5 bases from J, with 9 bases between. CDR3 protein: CASSPQGIHEQYF. CDR3 coding DNA: TGTGCCAGCTCACCACAAGGTATCCACGAGCAGTACTTC.

This clone was found once. This rearrangement joins TRBV5-1 to TRBJ2-7, with D perhaps being TRBD1 or TRBD2 (5 bases each). Trimming took 0 bases from V and 4 from J, leaving 8 bases between them. The CDR3 is made up of 13 amino acids. Germline assignment: CDR1 SGHRS and CDR2 YFSETQ. CDR3 DNA: TGCGCCAGCAGCTTGGGGGGACGTTACGAGCAGTACTTC. It is translated as CASSLGGRYEQYF. The variable domain in full, completed from reference TRBV5-1 and TRBJ2-7, reads KAGVTQTPRYLIKTRGQQVTLSCSPISGHRSVSWYQQTPGQGLQFLFEYFSETQRNKGNFPGRFSGRQFSNSRSEMNVSTLELGDSALYLCASSLGGRYEQYFGPGTRLTVT.

V is TRBV5-6 and J is TRBJ2-2; TRBD2 agrees at 12 bases. Germline CDR1 SGHDT, CDR2 YYEEEE. V lost 4 bases, J lost 1 base, and 5 bases stayed unmatched. This CDR3 comprises 17 residues. The CDR3 sequence is CASSPAGLAGNTGELFF. CDR3 in DNA: TGTGCCAGCAGCCCCGCGGGACTAGCGGGGAACACCGGGGAGCTGTTTTTT. Based on the CDR3 plus reference TRBV5-6 and TRBJ2-2, the full variable domain is DAGVTQSPTHLIKTRGQQVTLRCSPKSGHDTVSWYQQALGQGPQFIFQYYEEEERQRGNFPDRFSGHQFPNYSSELNVNALLLGDSALYLCASSPAGLAGNTGELFFGEGSRLTVL.

V and J are TRBV6-5 and TRBJ2-3; D possibly corresponds to TRBD2 (5 bases). Germline V gives CDR1 MNHEY, CDR2 SVGAGI. There are 14 residues in the CDR3. Trimming shortened V by 6 bases and J by 2 bases, and 12 bases separated the two germline ends. The CDR3 loop is CASRPGFNTDTQYF. CDR3 nucleotides: TGTGCCAGCAGACCGGGGTTTAACACAGATACGCAGTATTTT.

CDR3 in amino acids: CAISSGLGIGYGYTF. The CDR3 DNA follows: TGTGCCATCAGTTCAGGATTGGGTATCGGCTATGGCTACACCTTC. The genes are TRBV10-3 and TRBJ1-2, with D unresolved. The germline V gene encodes CDR1 ENHRY and CDR2 SYGVKD. The CDR3 length is 15 residues. Trimming took 5 bases from V and 4 from J, leaving 17 bases between them.

The rearrangement links TRBV30 to TRBJ2-5; 7 nucleotides line up with TRBD2. The CDR3 is 13 residues long. The V segment lost 2 bases and the J segment 5 bases; nucleotides outside the gene matches: 5. Germline V gene sequence: CDR1 GTSNPN, CDR2 SVGIG (reference sequence). The CDR3 region is CAWSSGGVETQYF. The CDR3 nucleotides read TGTGCCTGGAGTTCGGGGGGAGTTGAGACCCAGTACTTC.

The chain is built from TRBV30 and TRBJ2-3; 9 bases are a match to TRBD2. The CDR3 is made up of 14 amino acids. Germline V gene sequence: CDR1 GTSNPN, CDR2 SVGIG (reference sequence). After removal of 5 bases from V and 8 bases from J, the junction contained 11 bases not matched to a gene. The CDR3: CAWALAGVEGTQYF. Here the CDR3 DNA reads TGTGCCTGGGCCTTAGCGGGGGTGGAAGGTACGCAGTATTTT.

The chain carries TRBV6-1 and TRBJ2-5; D may be TRBD1 or TRBD2 (5 bases each). CDR1 and CDR2 (germline): MNHNS, SASEGT. V was shortened by 8 bases and J by 2 bases, with 15 bases between the two germline ends. CDR3 length equals 14 residues. The CDR3 coding sequence is TGTGCCAGCTCATTGGGACGGACGCAAGAGACCCAGTACTTC. It yields the protein CASSLGRTQETQYF.

This chain connects TRBV6-1 to TRBJ1-5; D possibly corresponds to TRBD1 (6 bases). In germline, CDR1 is MNHNS, CDR2 SASEGT. The CDR3 loop spans 14 amino acids. The ends were cut back, 8 bases at V and 0 bases at J, with 11 bases in the middle. This chain's CDR3 is CASLGQYSNQPQHF. For the CDR3, the DNA is TGTGCCAGCCTCGGACAGTATAGCAATCAGCCCCAGCATTTT.

The chain has TRBV7-9 and TRBJ1-1; D possibly corresponds to TRBD1 (5 bases). The CDR3 loop spans 13 amino acids. Germline assignment: CDR1 SEHNR and CDR2 FQNEAQ (reference sequence). The germline V and J ends were trimmed by 3 bases and 4 bases, with 9 bases remaining between them. CDR3 in amino acids: CASSFTGSTEAFF. The CDR3 DNA reads as TGTGCCAGCAGCTTTACAGGTAGCACTGAAGCTTTCTTT.